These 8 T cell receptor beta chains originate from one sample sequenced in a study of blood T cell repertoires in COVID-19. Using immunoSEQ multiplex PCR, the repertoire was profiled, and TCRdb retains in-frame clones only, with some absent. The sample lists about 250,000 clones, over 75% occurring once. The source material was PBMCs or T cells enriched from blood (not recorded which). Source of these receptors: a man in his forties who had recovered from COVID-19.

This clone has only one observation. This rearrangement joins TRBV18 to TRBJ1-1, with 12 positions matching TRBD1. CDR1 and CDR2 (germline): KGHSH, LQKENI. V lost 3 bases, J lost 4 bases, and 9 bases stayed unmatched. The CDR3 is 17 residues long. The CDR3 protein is CASSPRDRGRVSTEAFF. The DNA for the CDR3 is TGTGCCAGCTCACCCCGGGACAGGGGGCGCGTGAGCACTGAAGCTTTCTTT.

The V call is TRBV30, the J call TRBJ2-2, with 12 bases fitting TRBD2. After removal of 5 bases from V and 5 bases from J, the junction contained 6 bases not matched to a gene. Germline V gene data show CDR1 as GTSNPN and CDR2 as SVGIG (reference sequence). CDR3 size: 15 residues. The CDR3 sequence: CAWYPSGGVTGELFF. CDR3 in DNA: TGTGCCTGGTACCCTAGCGGGGGGGTAACCGGGGAGCTGTTTTTT.

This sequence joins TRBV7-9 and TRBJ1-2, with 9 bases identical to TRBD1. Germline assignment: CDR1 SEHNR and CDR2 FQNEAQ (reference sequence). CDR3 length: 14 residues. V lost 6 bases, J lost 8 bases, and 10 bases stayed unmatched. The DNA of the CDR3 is TGTGCCAGCAGTCCTTCCGGGACAGGGAAAGGCTACACCTTC. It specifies CASSPSGTGKGYTF.

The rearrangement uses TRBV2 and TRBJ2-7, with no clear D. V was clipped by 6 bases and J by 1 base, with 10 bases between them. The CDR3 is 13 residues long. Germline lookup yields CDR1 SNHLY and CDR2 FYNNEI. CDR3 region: CASSPTESYEQYF. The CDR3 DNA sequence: TGTGCCAGCAGCCCGACTGAATCCTACGAGCAGTACTTC.

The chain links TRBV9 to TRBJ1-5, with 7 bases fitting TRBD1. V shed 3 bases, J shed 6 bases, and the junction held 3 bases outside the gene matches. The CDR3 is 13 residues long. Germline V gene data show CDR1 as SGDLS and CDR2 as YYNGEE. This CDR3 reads CASSATGAQPQHF. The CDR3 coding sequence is TGTGCCAGCAGCGCTACAGGGGCTCAGCCCCAGCATTTT.

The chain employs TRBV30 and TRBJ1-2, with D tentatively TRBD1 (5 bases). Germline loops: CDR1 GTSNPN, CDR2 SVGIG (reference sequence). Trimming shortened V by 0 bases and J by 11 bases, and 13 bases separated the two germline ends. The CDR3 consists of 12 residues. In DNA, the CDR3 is TGTGCCTGGAGTGTTTTTGGCGACAGTTACACCTTC. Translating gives CAWSVFGDSYTF.

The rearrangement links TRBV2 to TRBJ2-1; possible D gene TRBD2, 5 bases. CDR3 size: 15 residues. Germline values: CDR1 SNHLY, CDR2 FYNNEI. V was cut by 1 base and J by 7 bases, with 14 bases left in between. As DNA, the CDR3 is TGTGCCAGCAGTGAAGGGACCGTCGGACTGAATGAGCAGTTCTTC. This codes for CASSEGTVGLNEQFF.

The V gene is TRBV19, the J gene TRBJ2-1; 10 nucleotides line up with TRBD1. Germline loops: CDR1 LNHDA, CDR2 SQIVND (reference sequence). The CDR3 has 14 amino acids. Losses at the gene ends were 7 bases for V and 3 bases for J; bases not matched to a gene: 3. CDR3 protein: CASIGQGDYNEQFF. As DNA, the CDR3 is TGTGCCAGTATAGGACAGGGGGACTACAATGAGCAGTTCTTC. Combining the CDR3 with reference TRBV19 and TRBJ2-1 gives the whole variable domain DGGITQSPKYLFRKEGQNVTLSCEQNLNHDAMYWYRQDPGQGLRLIYYSQIVNDFQKGDIAEGYSVSREKKESFPLTVTSAQKNPTAFYLCASIGQGDYNEQFFGPGTRLTVL.